The sample holds many counts of the clone carrying this T cell receptor beta chain. Its specificity is unknown. These data come from a study of T cell repertoires in cytomegalovirus infection. Trimming cost V 3 bases and J 3 bases; bases outside gene matches: 10. This CDR3 contains 16 residues. Per the germline V gene, CDR1 is MDHEN and CDR2 is SYDVKM. TCRdb reprocessed the reads via MiXCR and lists one record per CDR3 protein. Seen here are about 140,000 distinct CDR3 sequences, around 30% observed once, and the top ten hold 45% to 55%. The J gene is TRBJ2-7, the V gene TRBV28; 8 bases are shared with TRBD1. The material sequenced was CD8+ T cells from cultured PBMCs, taken from culture after CMV antigen stimulation. The sequence was collected from a human donor in good health (CMV status not recorded). Some clones in this sample may be carry-over from other donors' samples. DNA of the CDR3: TGTGCCAGCAGTTTCGGGACCCTGACAGGGGACTACGAGCAGTACTTC. This encodes CASSFGTLTGDYEQYF.